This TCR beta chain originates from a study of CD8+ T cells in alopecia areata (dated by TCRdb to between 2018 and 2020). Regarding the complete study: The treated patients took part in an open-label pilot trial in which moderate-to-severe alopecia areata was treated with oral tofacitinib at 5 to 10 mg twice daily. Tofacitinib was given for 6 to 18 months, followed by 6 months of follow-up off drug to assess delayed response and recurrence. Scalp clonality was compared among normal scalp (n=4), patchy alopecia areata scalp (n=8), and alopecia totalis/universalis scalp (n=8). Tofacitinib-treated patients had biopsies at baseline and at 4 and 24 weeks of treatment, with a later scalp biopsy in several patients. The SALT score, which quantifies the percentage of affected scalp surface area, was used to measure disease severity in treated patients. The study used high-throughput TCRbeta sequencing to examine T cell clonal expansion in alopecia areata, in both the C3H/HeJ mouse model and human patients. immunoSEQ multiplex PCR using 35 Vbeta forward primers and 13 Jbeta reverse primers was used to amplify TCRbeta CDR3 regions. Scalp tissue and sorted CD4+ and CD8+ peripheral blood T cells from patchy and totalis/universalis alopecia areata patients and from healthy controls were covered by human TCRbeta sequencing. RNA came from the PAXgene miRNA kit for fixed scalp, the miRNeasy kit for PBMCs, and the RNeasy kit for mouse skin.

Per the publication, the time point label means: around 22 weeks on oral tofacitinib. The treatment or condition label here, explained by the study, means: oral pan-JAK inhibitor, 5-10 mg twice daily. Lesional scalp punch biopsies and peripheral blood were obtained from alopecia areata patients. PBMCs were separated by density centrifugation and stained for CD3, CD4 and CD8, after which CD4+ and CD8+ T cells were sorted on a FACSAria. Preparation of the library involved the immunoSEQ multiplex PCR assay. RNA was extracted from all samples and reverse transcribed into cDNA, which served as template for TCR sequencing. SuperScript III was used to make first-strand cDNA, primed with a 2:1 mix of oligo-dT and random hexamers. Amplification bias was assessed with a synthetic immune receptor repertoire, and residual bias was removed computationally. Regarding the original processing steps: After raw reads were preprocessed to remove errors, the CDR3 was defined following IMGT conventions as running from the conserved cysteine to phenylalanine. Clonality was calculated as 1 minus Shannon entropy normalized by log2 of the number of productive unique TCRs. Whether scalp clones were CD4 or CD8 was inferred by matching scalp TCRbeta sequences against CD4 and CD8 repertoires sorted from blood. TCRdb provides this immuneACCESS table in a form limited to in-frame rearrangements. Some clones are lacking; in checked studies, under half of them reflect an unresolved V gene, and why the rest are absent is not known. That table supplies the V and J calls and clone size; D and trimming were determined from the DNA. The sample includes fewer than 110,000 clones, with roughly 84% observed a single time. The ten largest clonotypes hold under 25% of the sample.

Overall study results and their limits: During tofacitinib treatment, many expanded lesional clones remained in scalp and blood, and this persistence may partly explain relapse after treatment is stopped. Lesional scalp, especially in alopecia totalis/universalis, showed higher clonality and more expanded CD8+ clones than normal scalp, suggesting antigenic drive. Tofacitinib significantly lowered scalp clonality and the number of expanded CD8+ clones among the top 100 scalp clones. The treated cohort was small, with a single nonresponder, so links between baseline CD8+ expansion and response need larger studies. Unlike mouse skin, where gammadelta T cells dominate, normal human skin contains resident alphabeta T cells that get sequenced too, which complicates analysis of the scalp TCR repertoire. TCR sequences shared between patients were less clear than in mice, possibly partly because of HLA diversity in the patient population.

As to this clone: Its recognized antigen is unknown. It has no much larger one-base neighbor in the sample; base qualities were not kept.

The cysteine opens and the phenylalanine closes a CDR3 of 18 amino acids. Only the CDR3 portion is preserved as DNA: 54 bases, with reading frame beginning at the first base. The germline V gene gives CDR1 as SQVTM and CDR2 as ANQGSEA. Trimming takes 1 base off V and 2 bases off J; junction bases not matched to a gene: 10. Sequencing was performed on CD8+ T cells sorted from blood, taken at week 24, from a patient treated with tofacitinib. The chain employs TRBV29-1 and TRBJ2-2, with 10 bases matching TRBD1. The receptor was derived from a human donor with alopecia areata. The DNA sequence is TGCAGCGTTGAAGGGAGATTTCGACAGGGGGCAAACACCGGGGAGCTGTTTTTT. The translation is CSVEGRFRQGANTGELFF.